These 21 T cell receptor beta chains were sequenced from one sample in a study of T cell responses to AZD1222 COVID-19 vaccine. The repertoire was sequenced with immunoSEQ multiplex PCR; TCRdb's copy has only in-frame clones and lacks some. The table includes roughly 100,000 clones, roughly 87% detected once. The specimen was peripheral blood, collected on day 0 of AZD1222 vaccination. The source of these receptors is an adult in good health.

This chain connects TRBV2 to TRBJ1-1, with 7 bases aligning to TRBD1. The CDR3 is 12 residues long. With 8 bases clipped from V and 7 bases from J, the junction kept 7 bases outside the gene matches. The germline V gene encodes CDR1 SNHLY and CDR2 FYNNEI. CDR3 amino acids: CASGTGAGEAFF. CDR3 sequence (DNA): TGTGCCAGCGGTACAGGGGCGGGTGAAGCTTTCTTT.

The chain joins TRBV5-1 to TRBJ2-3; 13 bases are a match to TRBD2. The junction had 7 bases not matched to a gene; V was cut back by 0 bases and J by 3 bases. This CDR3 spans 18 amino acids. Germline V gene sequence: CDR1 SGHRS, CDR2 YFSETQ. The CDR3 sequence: CASSLAFTSGGATDTQYF. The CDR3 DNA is TGCGCCAGCAGCTTGGCCTTCACTAGCGGGGGGGCAACAGATACGCAGTATTTT.

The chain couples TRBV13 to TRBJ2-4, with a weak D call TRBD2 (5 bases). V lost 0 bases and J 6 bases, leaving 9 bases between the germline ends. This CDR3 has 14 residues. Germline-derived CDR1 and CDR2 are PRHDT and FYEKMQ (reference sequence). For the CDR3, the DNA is TGTGCCAGCAGCTTAGGCGGTGGGAGAAACATTCAGTACTTC. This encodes CASSLGGGRNIQYF.

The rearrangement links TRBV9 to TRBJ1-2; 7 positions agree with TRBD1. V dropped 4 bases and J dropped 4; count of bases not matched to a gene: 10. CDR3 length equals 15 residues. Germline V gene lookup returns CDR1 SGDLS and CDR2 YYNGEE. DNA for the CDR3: TGTGCCAGCAGCCGAACAGTGGGACAGTTCTATGGCTACACCTTC. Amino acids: CASSRTVGQFYGYTF.

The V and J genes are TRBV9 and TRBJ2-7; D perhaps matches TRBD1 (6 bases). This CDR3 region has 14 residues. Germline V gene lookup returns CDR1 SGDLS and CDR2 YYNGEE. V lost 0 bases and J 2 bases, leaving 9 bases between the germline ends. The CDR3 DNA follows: TGTGCCAGCAGCGTAGAGGGGACAACCTACGAGCAGTACTTC. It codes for CASSVEGTTYEQYF.

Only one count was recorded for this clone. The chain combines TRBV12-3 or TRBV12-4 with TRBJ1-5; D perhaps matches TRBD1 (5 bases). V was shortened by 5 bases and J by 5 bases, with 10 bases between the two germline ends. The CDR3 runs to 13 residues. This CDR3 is CASSLGVYQPQHF. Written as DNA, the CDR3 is TGTGCCAGCAGTCTAGGGGTTTATCAGCCCCAGCATTTT.

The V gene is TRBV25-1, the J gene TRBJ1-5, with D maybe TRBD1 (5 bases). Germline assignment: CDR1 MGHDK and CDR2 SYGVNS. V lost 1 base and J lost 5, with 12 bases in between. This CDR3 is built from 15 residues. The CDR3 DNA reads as TGTGCCAGCAGTGAATTTGACAGACCCGATCAGCCCCAGCATTTT. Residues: CASSEFDRPDQPQHF.

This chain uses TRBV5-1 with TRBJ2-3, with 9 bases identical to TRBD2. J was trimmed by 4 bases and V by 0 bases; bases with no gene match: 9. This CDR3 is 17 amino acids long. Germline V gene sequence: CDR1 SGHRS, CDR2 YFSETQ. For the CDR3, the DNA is TGCGCCAGCAGCTTGGGTACTGCGGGGGGGGGCGCAGATACGCAGTATTTT. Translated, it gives CASSLGTAGGGADTQYF. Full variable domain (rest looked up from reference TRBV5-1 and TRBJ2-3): KAGVTQTPRYLIKTRGQQVTLSCSPISGHRSVSWYQQTPGQGLQFLFEYFSETQRNKGNFPGRFSGRQFSNSRSEMNVSTLELGDSALYLCASSLGTAGGGADTQYFGPGTRLTVL.

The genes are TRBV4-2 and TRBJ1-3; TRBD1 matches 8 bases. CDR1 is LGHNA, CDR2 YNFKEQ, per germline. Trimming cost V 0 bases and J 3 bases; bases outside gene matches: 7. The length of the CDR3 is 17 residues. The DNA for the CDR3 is TGTGCCAGCAGCCAAGAGGTGACAGGGGCCAGTGGAAACACCATATATTTT. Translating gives CASSQEVTGASGNTIYF.

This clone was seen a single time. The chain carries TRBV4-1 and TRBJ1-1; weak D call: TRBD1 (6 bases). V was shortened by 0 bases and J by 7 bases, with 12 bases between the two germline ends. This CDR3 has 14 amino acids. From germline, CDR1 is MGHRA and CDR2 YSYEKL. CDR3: CASSQDRDIDEAFF. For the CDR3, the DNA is TGCGCCAGCAGCCAAGACCGGGACATTGATGAAGCTTTCTTT.

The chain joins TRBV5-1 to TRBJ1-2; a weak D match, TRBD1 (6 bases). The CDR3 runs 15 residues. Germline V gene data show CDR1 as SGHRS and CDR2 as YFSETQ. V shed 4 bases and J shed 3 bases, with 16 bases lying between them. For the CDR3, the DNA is TGCGCCAGCAGCACTACAGGGTATTTAGACTATGGCTACACCTTC. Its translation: CASSTTGYLDYGYTF.

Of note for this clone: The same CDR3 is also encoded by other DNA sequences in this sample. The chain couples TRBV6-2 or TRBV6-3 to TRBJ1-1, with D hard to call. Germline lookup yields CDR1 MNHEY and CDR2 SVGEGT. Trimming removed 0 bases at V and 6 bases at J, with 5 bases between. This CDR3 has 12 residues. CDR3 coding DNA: TGTGCCAGCAGTTACTCGAGGTCTGAAGCTTTCTTT. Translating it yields CASSYSRSEAFF.

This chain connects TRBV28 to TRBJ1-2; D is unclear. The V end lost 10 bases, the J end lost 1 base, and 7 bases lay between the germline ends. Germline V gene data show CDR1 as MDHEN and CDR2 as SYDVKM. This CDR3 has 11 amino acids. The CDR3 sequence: CAIASNYGYTF. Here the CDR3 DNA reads TGTGCCATCGCGAGTAACTATGGCTACACCTTC.

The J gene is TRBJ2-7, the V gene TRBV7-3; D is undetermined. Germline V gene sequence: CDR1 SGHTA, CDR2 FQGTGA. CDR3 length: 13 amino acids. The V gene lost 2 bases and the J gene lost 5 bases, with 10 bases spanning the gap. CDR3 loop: CASSLLSGNEQYF. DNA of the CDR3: TGTGCCAGCAGCTTATTGTCCGGCAACGAGCAGTACTTC. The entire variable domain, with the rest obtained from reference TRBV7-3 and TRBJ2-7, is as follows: GAGVSQTPSNKVTEKGKYVELRCDPISGHTALYWYRQSLGQGPEFLIYFQGTGAADDSGLPNDRFFAVRPEGSVSTLKIQRTERGDSAVYLCASSLLSGNEQYFGPGTRLTVT.

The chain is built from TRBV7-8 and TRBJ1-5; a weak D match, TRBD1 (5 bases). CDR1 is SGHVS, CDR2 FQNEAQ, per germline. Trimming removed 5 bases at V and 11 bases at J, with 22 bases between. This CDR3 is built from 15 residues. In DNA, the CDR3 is TGTGCCAGCAGCCCCCGGGCAGGGAACCGGATGGCCCAGCATTTT. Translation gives CASSPRAGNRMAQHF.

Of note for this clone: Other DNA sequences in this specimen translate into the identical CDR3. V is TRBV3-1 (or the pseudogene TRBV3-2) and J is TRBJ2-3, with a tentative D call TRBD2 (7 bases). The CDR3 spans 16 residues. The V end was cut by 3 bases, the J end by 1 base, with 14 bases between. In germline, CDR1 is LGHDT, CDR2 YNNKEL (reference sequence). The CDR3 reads CASSHWGGVGTDTQYF. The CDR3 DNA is TGTGCCAGCAGCCACTGGGGGGGCGTAGGCACAGATACGCAGTATTTT.

The CDR3 region has the DNA TGCGCCAGCAGTCGGGGGGATGGTGAGCAGTTCTTC. Encoded protein: CASSRGDGEQFF. The rearrangement uses TRBV5-1 and TRBJ2-1; 7 nucleotides line up with TRBD2. Germline V gene data show CDR1 as SGHRS and CDR2 as YFSETQ. V shed 5 bases and J 9 bases; nucleotides not matched to a gene: 5. The CDR3 length is 12 residues. Full variable domain (outside the CDR3, taken from reference TRBV5-1 and TRBJ2-1): KAGVTQTPRYLIKTRGQQVTLSCSPISGHRSVSWYQQTPGQGLQFLFEYFSETQRNKGNFPGRFSGRQFSNSRSEMNVSTLELGDSALYLCASSRGDGEQFFGPGTRLTVL.

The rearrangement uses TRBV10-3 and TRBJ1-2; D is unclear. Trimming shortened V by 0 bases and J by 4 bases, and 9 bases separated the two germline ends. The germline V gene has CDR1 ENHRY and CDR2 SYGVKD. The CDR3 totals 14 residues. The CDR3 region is CAISESPAAYGYTF. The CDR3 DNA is TGTGCCATCAGTGAGTCACCGGCAGCCTATGGCTACACCTTC.

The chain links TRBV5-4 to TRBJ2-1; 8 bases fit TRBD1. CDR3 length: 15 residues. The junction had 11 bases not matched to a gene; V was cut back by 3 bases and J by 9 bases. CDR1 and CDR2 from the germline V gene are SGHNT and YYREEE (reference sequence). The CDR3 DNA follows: TGTGCCAGCAGCTACAGGACAGGGTCCCTCGTTGAGCAGTTCTTC. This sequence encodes CASSYRTGSLVEQFF.

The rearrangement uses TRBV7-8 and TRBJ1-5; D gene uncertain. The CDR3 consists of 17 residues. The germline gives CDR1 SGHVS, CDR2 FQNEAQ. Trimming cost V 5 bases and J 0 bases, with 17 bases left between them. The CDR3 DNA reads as TGTGCCAGCAGCAGCGGGGAGGTACAGCATAGCAATCAGCCCCAGCATTTT. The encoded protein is CASSSGEVQHSNQPQHF.

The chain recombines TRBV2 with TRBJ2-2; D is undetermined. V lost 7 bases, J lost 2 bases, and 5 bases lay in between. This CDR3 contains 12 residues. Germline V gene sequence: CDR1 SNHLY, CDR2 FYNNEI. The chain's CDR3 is CASKKNTGELFF. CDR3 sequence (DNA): TGTGCCAGCAAAAAAAACACCGGGGAGCTGTTTTTT.